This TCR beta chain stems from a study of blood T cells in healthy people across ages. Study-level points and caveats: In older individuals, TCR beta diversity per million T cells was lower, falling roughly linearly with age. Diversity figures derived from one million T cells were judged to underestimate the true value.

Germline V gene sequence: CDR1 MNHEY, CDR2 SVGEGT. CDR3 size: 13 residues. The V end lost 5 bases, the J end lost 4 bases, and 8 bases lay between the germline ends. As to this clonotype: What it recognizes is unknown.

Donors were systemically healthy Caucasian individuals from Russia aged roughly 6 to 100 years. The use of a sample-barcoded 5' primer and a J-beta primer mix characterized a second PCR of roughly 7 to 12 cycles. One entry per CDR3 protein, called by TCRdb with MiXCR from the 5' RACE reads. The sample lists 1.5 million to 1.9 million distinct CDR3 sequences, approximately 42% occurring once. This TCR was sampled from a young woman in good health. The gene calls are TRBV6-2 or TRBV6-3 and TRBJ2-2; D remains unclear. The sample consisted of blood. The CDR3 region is CASSPLSTGELFF. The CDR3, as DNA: TGTGCCAGCAGTCCCCTTAGCACCGGGGAGCTGTTTTTT.